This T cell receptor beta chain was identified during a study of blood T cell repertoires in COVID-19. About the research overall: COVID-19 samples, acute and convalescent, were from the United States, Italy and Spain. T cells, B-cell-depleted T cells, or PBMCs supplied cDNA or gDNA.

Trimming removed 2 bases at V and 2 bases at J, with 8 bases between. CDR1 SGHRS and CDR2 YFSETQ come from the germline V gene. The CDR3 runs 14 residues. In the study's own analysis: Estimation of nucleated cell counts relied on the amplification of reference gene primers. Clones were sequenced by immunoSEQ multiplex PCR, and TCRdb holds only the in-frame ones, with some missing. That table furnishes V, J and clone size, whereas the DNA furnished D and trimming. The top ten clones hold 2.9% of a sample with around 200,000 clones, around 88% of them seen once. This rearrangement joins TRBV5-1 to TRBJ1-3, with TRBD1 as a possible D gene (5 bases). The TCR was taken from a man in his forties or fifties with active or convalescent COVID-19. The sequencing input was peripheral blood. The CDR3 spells CASSFSGTGNTIYF. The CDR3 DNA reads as TGCGCCAGCAGCTTTTCAGGGACTGGAAACACCATATATTTT.